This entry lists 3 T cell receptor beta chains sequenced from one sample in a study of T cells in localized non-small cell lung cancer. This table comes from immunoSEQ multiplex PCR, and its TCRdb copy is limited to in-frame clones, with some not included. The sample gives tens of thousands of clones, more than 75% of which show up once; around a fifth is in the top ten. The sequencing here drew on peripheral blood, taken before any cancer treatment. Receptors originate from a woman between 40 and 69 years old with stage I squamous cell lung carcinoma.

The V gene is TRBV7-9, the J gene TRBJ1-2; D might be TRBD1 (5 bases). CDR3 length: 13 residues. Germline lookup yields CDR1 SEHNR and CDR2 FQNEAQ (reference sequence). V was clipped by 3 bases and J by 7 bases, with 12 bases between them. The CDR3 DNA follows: TGTGCCAGCAGCTTGGGGGACCCCATTGGCTACACCTTC. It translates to CASSLGDPIGYTF.

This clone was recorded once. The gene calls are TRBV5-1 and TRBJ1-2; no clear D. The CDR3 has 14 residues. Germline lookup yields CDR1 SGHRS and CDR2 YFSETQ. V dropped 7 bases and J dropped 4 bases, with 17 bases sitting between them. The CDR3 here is CASRQLQGPYGYTF. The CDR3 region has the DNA TGCGCCAGCCGCCAACTGCAAGGGCCCTATGGCTACACCTTC.

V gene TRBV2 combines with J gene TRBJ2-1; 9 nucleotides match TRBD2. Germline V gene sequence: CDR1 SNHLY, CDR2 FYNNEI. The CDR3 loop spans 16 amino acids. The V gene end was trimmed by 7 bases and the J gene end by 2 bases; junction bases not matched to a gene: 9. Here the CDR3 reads CASTADSGGTYNEQFF. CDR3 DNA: TGTGCCAGCACCGCGGATAGCGGGGGTACCTACAATGAGCAGTTCTTC.